The source of this T cell receptor (beta chain) is a study of T cell repertoires in cytomegalovirus infection. Study information: Indications came from public TCR beta signatures; they pointed to CMV infection and to a matching HLA type.

TCRdb reprocessed the reads via MiXCR and lists one record per CDR3 protein. The sample contains approximately 500,000 distinct CDR3 sequences, around 27% of which appear only once. The specimen was PBMCs. The TCR originated in a human donor in good health (CMV status not recorded). Some clones in this sample may be carry-over from other donors' samples.

In nucleotides, the CDR3 is TGTGCCACCAGTGATCCGGGGAACACTGAAGCTTTCTTT. Its protein product is CATSDPGNTEAFF. V is TRBV24-1 and J is TRBJ1-1, with D uncertain. Germline values: CDR1 KGHDR, CDR2 SFDVKD. Trimming took off 3 bases at V and 1 base at J, with 5 bases between the two ends. This CDR3 comprises 13 residues.